This T cell receptor (beta chain) was observed in a study of control samples from healthy donors and cancer patients. Trimming removed 3 bases from V and 5 bases from J; junction bases left unmatched: 7. The CDR3 covers 15 residues. CDR1 and CDR2 (germline): ENHRY, SYGVKD. The method was immunoSEQ multiplex PCR; TCRdb's version includes in-frame clones alone and lacks a portion of them. The sample shows some 79,000 clones, roughly 87% of them seen only once. This sequence was found in a woman between 45 and 65 years old in good health. Sequencing was carried out using blood. This chain links TRBV10-3 with TRBJ2-1; 7 positions match TRBD2. DNA of the CDR3: TGTGCCATCAGTGAACGGACTAGTGGTGACAATGAGCAGTTCTTC. Translating gives CAISERTSGDNEQFF.